Following are 13 T cell receptor beta chains from one sample sequenced in a study of tumor-infiltrating lymphocytes in primary liver carcinoma. For each extraction, RNA and DNA were obtained together from 20-30 mg of unsorted bulk tissue. Production of TCR beta cDNA used roughly 480 ng total RNA together with a constant-region primer. Three nested multiplex PCR rounds, a slightly modified ARM-PCR method, built the TCR beta libraries. The first two PCR rounds used TRBV1-TRBV30 forward primers with a C-beta reverse primer, around 10 cycles each. TCRdb used MiXCR to reprocess the multiplex PCR reads, holding one entry per CDR3 protein. The sample lists about 190,000 distinct CDR3 sequences; around 81% were seen once. The sample consisted of tumor tissue from primary liver carcinoma. Receptor source: a man aged 40-49 years with primary liver carcinoma and hepatitis B virus infection.

This clonotype is labeled large. V is TRBV11-1 and J is TRBJ2-7; no definite D call. In germline, CDR1 is SGHAT, CDR2 FQDESV (reference sequence). There are 13 residues in the CDR3. Trimming cost V 6 bases and J 1 base, with 10 bases left between them. CDR3 bases: TGTGCCAGCAGGGGGAAGCGATCCTACGAGCAGTACTTC. Translating it yields CASRGKRSYEQYF.

The chain employs TRBV10-1 and TRBJ2-2; possible D gene TRBD1, 5 bases. The CDR3 loop spans 14 amino acids. Between the trimmed V and J ends, which lost 8 bases and 10 bases, there was a span of 20 bases. Germline V gene data show CDR1 as WNHNN and CDR2 as SYGVQD (reference sequence). The CDR3, as DNA: TGCGCCAGCTCCGACGGCCCAGACAGCGTGGAGCTGTTTTTT. This codes for CASSDGPDSVELFF.

The CDR3 region has the DNA TGTGCCAGCAGTTTTTGGGACGCCAGGGAGCTGTTTTTT. It translates to CASSFWDARELFF. V gene TRBV11-1 combines with J gene TRBJ2-2; either TRBD1 or TRBD2 may fit D (5 bases each). The V gene lost 6 bases and the J gene lost 9 bases, with 14 bases spanning the gap. This CDR3 has 13 amino acids. Germline CDR1 SGHAT, CDR2 FQDESV (reference sequence).

Remarks on this clonotype: One junction end disagrees with the germline gene, perhaps due to a read error. This chain connects TRBV5-4 to TRBJ2-3; 9 bases fit TRBD2. The germline V gene has CDR1 SGHNT and CDR2 YYREEE (reference sequence). CDR3 length: 14 residues. The CDR3 here is CASSQTSGADTEYF. CDR3 bases: TGTGCCAGCAGCCAGACTAGCGGCGCAGATACGGAGTACTTT.

A remark on this clonotype: A read error may produce the germline difference seen at one junction end. The chain recombines TRBV29-1 with TRBJ2-2, with 10 bases lining up with TRBD1. The CDR3 has 13 amino acids. CDR1 is SQVTM and CDR2 is ANQGSEA in the germline V gene. In DNA, the CDR3 is TGCAGCGTGGACAGGGGGAACACCTGGGAGCTGTTTTTT. It encodes CSVDRGNTWELFF.

To note about this clonotype: A read error may account for a junction end that differs from germline. The rearrangement links TRBV6-2 or TRBV6-3 to TRBJ2-3; either TRBD1 or TRBD2 may supply D (5 bases each). Per germline, CDR1 MNHEY and CDR2 SVGEGT. CDR3 length: 16 residues. The CDR3 sequence: CVSSFPGRLGGDTQYF. The CDR3 DNA follows: TGTGTCAGCAGCTTCCCAGGACGGCTTGGGGGAGATACGCAGTATTTT.

By share, this clonotype ranks as large. The chain couples TRBV11-1 to TRBJ2-3; no clear D gene. The V and J ends lost 3 bases and 3 bases respectively, with 7 bases between them. The CDR3 length is 13 residues. Looked up from germline, CDR1 is SGHAT and CDR2 is FQDESV (reference sequence). CDR3 protein: CASSFIGTDTQYF. The CDR3 DNA follows: TGTGCCAGCAGCTTTATTGGTACAGATACGCAGTATTTT.

This chain connects TRBV29-1 to TRBJ1-1; D uncertain. The CDR3 contains 12 residues. In germline, CDR1 is SQVTM, CDR2 ANQGSEA. This CDR3 reads CNVVTANTEAFF. The CDR3 DNA reads as TGCAACGTGGTCACAGCTAACACTGAAGCTTTCTTT.

In this sample, this clonotype turned up once. The junction departs from the called germline gene at one end, perhaps through a read error. The rearrangement links TRBV29-1 to TRBJ1-1, with D hard to call. The CDR3 spans 15 residues. Germline V lookup: CDR1 SQVTM, CDR2 ANQGSEA. The CDR3: CSVAPSWGMNTEAFF. The CDR3 nucleotides read TGCAGCGTTGCCCCGTCATGGGGAATGAACACTGAAGCTTTTTTT.

This clonotype was found once. A junction boundary mismatches the germline segment, possibly from a read error. The chain has TRBV6-5 and TRBJ2-7, with 7 bases lining up with TRBD1. The germline gives CDR1 MNHEY, CDR2 SVGAGI. This CDR3 contains 15 residues. The CDR3 DNA follows: TGTGCTAGCACTCCCGCCGGGACAGTATCCTACGAGCAGTACTTC. Its translation is CASTPAGTVSYEQYF.

This clonotype was counted a single time. This may arise from a read error, as a much more abundant clone is one base away. The genes are TRBV28 and TRBJ2-3, with TRBD1 matching 9 bases. Germline CDR1 MDHEN, CDR2 SYDVKM. The CDR3 loop spans 17 amino acids. DNA for the CDR3: TGTGCCAGCAGTCTAACCGCACAGGGGGCGGACACATATACGCAGTATTTT. It translates to CASSLTAQGADTYTQYF.

On this clonotype itself: Just one base apart from a much larger clone, this may be a read error. The chain is built from TRBV6-4 and TRBJ2-1; D unresolved. The CDR3 spans 14 residues. Germline-derived CDR1 and CDR2 are MRHNA and SNTAGT. V was shortened by 5 bases and J by 3 bases, with 11 bases between the two germline ends. CDR3 DNA sequence: TGTGCCAGCAGTAGAGACGATGACTACAATGAGCAGTTCTTC. It translates to CASSRDDDYNEQFF.

Turning to this clonotype: A read error may be the cause here, since a much bigger clone is one base away. This rearrangement joins TRBV28 to TRBJ2-7; either TRBD1 or TRBD2 may supply D (5 bases each). This CDR3 is 16 amino acids long. CDR1 MDHEN and CDR2 SYDVKM come from the germline V gene. V dropped 6 bases and J dropped 6 bases, with 24 bases sitting between them. The chain's CDR3 is CASSTPSGRSRREQYF. DNA of the CDR3: TGTGCCAGCAGCACCCCCTCAGGGAGAAGCAGGCGCGAGCAGTACTTC. Filled out from reference TRBV28 and TRBJ2-7, the complete variable domain reads DVKVTQSSRYLVKRTGEKVFLECVQDMDHENMFWYRQDPGLGLRLIYFSYDVKMKEKGDIPEGYSVSREKKERFSLILESASTNQTSMYLCASSTPSGRSRREQYFGPGTRLTVT.